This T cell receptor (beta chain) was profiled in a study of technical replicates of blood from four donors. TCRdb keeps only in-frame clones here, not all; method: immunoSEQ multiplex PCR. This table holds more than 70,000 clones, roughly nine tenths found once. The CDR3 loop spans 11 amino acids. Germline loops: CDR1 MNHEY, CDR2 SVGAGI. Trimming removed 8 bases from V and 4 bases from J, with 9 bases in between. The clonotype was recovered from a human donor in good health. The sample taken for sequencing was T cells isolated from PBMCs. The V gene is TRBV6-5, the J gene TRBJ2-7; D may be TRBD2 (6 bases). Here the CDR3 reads CASHGTYEQYF. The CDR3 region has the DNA TGTGCCAGCCACGGGACTTACGAGCAGTACTTC.